The clone carrying this T cell receptor beta chain was recorded only once. The data belong to a study of high-grade serous ovarian cancer treatment subgroups. Tumor tissue was taken before any definitive surgery or chemotherapy was given. Assay: immunoSEQ multiplex PCR; the TCRdb copy retains only in-frame clones and omits some. The sample yields some 20,000 clones, approximately 77% seen once. V was pared by 4 bases and J by 6 bases, with 9 bases of the junction left unmatched. The CDR3 length is 16 residues. Germline values: CDR1 SGHTA, CDR2 FQGNSA. The sequenced sample consisted of tumor tissue. This clonotype was sampled from a human donor with high-grade serous ovarian cancer. The rearrangement joins TRBV7-2 to TRBJ2-7; TRBD2 agrees at 13 bases. The CDR3 DNA follows: TGTGCCAGCAGCTCTCCGGGACTAGCGGGAAGAACCGAGCAGTACTTC. Its protein is CASSSPGLAGRTEQYF.